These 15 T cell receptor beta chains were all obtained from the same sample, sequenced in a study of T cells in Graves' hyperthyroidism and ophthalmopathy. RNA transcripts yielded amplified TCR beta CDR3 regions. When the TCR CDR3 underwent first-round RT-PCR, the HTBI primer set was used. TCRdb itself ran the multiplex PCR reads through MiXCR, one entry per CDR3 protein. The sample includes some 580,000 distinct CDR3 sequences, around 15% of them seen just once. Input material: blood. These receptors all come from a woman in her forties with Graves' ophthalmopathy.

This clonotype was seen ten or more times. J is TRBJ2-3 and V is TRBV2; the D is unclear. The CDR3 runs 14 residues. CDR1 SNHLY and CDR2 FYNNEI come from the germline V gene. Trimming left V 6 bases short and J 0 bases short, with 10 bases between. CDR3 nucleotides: TGTGCCAGCAGGATACAGAGTAGCACAGATACGCAGTATTTT. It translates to CASRIQSSTDTQYF.

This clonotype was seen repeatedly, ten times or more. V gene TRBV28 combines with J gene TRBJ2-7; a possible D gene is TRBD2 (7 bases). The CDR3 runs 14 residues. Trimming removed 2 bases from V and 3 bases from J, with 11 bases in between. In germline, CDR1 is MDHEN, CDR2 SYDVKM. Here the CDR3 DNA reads TGTGCCAGCAGTTTAGCGGGGGCGCTCTACGAGCAGTACTTC. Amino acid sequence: CASSLAGALYEQYF. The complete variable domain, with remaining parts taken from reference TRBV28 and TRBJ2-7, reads DVKVTQSSRYLVKRTGEKVFLECVQDMDHENMFWYRQDPGLGLRLIYFSYDVKMKEKGDIPEGYSVSREKKERFSLILESASTNQTSMYLCASSLAGALYEQYFGPGTRLTVT.

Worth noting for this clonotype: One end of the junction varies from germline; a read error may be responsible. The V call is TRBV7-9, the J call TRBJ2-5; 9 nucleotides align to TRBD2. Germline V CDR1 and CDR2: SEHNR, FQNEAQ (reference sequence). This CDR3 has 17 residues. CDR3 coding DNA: TGCGCCAGCAGCCTCCACCCCCCTAGCGGGATACAAGAGACCCAGTACTTC. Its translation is CASSLHPPSGIQETQYF.

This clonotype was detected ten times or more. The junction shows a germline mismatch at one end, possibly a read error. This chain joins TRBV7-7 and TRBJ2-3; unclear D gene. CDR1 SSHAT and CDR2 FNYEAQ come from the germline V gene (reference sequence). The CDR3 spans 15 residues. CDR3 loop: CASSLGQDSTDTQYF. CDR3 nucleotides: TGTGCTAGCAGCTTAGGGCAGGATAGCACAGATACGCAGTATTTT.

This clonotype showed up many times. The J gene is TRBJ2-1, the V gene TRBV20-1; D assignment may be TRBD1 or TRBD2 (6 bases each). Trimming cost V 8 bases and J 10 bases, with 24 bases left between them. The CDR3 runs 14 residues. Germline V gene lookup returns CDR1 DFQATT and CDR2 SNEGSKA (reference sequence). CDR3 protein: CSPKEGGRTGEQFF. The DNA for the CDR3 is TGCAGTCCCAAGGAGGGGGGAAGGACCGGAGAGCAGTTCTTC.

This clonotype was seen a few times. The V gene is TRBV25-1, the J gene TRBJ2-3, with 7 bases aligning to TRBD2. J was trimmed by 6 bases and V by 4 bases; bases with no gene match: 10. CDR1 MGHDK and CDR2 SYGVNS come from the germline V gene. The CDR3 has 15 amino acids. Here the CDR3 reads CASSGLGGRRDTQYF. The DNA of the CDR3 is TGTGCCAGCAGTGGGCTGGGGGGGAGAAGGGATACGCAGTATTTT.

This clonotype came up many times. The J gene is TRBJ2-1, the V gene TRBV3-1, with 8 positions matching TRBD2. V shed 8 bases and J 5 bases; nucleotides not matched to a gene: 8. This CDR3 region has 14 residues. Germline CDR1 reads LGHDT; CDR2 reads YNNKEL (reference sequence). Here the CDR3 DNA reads TGTGCCAGCCGCGGGGCGGGGGGCCACAATGAGCAGTTCTTC. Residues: CASRGAGGHNEQFF.

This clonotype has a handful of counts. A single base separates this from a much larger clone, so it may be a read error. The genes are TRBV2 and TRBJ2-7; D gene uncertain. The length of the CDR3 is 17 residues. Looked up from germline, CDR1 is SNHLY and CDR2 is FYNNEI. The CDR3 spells CASSRVSPLTDTYGQYF. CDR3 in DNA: TGTGCCAGCAGTCGGGTGTCCCCTTTGACTGACACCTACGGGCAGTACTTC. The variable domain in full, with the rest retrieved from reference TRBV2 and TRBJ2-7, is EPEVTQTPSHQVTQMGQEVILRCVPISNHLYFYWYRQILGQKVEFLVSFYNNEISEKSEIFDDQFSVERPDGSNFTLKIRSTKLEDSAMYFCASSRVSPLTDTYGQYFGPGTRLTVT.

The chain's CDR3 is CASRLYVGTSGSYEQYF. The CDR3 coding sequence is TGTGCCAGCAGACTTTACGTGGGGACTAGCGGGTCCTACGAGCAGTACTTC. The chain has TRBV6-1 and TRBJ2-7; TRBD2 aligns across 12 bases. The J segment lost 1 base and the V segment lost 6 bases, leaving 10 bases of the junction unmatched. Germline V CDR1 and CDR2: MNHNS, SASEGT. This CDR3 is built from 17 residues.

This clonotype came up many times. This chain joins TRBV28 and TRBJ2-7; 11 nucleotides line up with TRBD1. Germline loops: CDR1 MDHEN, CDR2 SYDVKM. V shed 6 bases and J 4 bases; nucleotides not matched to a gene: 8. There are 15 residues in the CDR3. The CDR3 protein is CASSTSGQGGYEQYF. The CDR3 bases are TGTGCCAGCAGCACCTCGGGACAGGGGGGTTACGAGCAGTACTTC.

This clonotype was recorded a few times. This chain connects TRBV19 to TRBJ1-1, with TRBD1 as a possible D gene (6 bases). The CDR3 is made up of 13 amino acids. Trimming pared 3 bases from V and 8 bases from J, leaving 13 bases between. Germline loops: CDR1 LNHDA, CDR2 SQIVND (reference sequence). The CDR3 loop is CASSMGALYEAFF. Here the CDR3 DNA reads TGTGCCAGTAGTATGGGGGCTCTCTACGAAGCTTTCTTT. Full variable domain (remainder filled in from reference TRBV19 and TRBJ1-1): DGGITQSPKYLFRKEGQNVTLSCEQNLNHDAMYWYRQDPGQGLRLIYYSQIVNDFQKGDIAEGYSVSREKKESFPLTVTSAQKNPTAFYLCASSMGALYEAFFGQGTRLTVV.

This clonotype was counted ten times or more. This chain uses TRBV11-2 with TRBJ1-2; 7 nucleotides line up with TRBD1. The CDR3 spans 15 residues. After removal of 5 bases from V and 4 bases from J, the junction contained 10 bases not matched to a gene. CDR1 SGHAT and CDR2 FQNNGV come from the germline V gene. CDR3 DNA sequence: TGTGCCAGCAGCAAAAACACAGGGGCGCGCTATGGCTACACCTTC. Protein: CASSKNTGARYGYTF.

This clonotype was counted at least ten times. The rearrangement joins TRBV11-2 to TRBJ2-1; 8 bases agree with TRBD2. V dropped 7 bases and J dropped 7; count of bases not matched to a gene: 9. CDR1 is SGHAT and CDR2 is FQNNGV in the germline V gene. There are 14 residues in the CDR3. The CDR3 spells CASTPGGVGNEQFF. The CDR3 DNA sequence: TGTGCCAGCACCCCCGGGGGGGTGGGGAATGAGCAGTTCTTC.

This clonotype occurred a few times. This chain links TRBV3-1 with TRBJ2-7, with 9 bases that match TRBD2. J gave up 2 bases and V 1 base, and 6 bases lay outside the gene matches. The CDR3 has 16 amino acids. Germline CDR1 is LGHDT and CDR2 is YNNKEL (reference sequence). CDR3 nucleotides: TGTGCCAGCAGCCAAGGACCGGCTAGCGGGGCCTACGAGCAGTACTTC. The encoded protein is CASSQGPASGAYEQYF.

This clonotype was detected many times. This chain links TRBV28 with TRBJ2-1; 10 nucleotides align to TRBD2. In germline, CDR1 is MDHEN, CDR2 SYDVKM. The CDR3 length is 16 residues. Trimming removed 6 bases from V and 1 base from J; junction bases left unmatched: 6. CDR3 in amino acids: CASRQTSGLSYNEQFF. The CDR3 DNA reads TGTGCCAGCAGACAGACTAGCGGGTTGTCCTACAATGAGCAGTTCTTC.